The sequence of this TCR beta chain was determined in a study of glioma-infiltrating T cells. Amplification of TCR alpha and beta CDR3 regions from RNA used iRepertoire nested multiplex PCR. TCRdb processed the multiplex PCR reads anew with MiXCR; each CDR3 protein has one entry. Among some 150,000 distinct CDR3 sequences listed, more than 35% were seen once. Points on this clonotype: What it binds is unknown.

V was cut by 4 bases and J by 3 bases, with 7 bases left in between. This CDR3 has 11 amino acids. Germline lookup yields CDR1 DFQATT and CDR2 SNEGSKA (reference sequence). Study outcomes and limitations: Tissue-blood divergence was below expectation in non-neoplastic patients, above in gliomas.

This sequence originates from a human donor with low-grade glioma or glioblastoma, undergoing nonglioma brain surgery, or in good health (not recorded which). The J gene is TRBJ2-7, the V gene TRBV20-1, with D possibly being TRBD2 (5 bases). The sequenced sample consisted of glioma tissue, nonneoplastic brain tissue, or PBMCs (not recorded which). The DNA of the CDR3 is TGCAGTGCTACCGGGAACTACGAGCAGTACTTC. It specifies CSATGNYEQYF.